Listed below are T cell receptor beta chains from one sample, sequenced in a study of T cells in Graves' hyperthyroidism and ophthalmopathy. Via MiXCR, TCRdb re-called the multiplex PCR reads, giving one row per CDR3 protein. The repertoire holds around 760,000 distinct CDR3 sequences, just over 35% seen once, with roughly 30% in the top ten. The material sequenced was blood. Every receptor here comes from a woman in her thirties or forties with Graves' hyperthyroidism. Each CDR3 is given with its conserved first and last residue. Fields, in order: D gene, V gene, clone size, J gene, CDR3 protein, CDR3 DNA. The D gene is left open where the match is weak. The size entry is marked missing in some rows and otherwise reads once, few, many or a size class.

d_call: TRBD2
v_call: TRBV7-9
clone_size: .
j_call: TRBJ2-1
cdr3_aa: CASSRPGRGGLTEQFF
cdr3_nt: TGTGCCAGCAGCCGCCCGGGGCGGGGGGGCCTCACTGAGCAGTTCTTC

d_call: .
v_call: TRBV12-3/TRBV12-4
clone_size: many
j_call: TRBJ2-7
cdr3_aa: CASSDPRDPYEQYF
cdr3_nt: TGTGCCAGCAGTGACCCCAGGGATCCCTACGAGCAGTACTTC

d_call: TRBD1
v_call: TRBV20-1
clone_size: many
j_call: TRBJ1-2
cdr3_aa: CSASTPSDRTPNPYTF
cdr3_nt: TGCAGTGCTAGTACTCCGTCGGACAGGACACCTAACCCTTACACCTTC

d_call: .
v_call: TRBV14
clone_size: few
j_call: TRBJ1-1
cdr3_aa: CASSQDKRSGERAEAFF
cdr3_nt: TGTGCCAGCAGCCAAGATAAGCGGTCAGGGGAAAGGGCTGAAGCTTTCTTT

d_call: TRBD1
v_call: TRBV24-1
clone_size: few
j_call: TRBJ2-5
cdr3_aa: CATSDRTGQETQYF
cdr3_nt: TGTGCCACCAGTGATCGGACAGGACAAGAGACCCAGTACTTC

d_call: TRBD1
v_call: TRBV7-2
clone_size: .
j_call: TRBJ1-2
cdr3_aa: CASSSTGGLVGGYTF
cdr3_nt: TGTGCCAGCAGTTCGACAGGGGGCCTGGTAGGCGGCTACACCTTC

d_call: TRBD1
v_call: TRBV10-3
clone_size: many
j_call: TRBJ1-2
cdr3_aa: CAISEVQGSSGYTF
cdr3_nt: TGTGCCATCAGTGAGGTACAGGGGAGTAGTGGCTACACCTTC

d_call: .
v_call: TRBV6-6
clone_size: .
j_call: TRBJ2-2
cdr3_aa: CASSSISGNTGELFF
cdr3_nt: TGTGCCAGCAGCTCGATCTCGGGAAACACCGGGGAGCTGTTTTTT

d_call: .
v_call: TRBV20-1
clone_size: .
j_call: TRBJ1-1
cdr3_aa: CSATTGAGETEAFF
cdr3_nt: TGCAGTGCTACTACCGGGGCAGGGGAGACTGAAGCTTTCTTT

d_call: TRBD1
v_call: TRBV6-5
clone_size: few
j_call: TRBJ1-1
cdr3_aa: CASSGTGQGAWTEAFF
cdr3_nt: TGTGCCAGCAGTGGCACGGGACAGGGGGCGTGGACTGAAGCTTTCTTT

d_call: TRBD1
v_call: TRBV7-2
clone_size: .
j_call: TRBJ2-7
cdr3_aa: CASSHPPGQVLGQYF
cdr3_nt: TGCGCCAGCAGCCACCCCCCGGGACAGGTTTTGGGGCAGTACTTC

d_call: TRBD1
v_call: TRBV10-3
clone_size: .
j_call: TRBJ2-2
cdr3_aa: CAISAGQGDGEQFF
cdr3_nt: TGTGCCATCAGTGCGGGACAGGGGGACGGTGAGCAGTTTTTT

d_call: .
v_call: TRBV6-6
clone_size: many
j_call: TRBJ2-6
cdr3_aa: CASSPMGGGANVLTF
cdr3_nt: TGTGCCAGCAGCCCGATGGGAGGAGGGGCCAACGTCCTGACTTTC

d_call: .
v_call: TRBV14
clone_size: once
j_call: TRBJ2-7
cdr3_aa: CASRPGGGNLGEQYF
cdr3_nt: TGTGCCAGCAGACCCGGTGGGGGGAATTTGGGCGAGCAGTACTTC

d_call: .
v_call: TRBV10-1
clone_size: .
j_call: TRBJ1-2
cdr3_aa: CASNPFAVDPGHGYTF
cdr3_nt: TGCGCCAGCAATCCCTTCGCTGTGGACCCCGGACATGGCTACACCTTC

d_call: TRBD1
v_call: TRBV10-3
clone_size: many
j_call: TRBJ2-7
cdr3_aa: CAISESTGGPYEQYF
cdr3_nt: TGTGCCATCAGTGAGTCCACAGGGGGGCCCTACGAGCAGTACTTC

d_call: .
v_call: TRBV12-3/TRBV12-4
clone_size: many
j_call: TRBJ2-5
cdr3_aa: CASSPTYGQGETQYF
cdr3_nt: TGTGCCAGCAGCCCCACTTATGGACAAGGAGAGACCCAGTACTTC

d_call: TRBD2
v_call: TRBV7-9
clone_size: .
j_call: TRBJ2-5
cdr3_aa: CASSLGGGTRETQYF
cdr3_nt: TGTGCCAGCAGCTTAGGCGGGGGGACCCGGGAGACCCAGTACTTC

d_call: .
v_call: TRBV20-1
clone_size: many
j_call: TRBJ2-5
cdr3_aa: CSASNGMAGETQYF
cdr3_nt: TGCAGTGCTAGTAACGGGATGGCGGGGGAGACCCAGTACTTC

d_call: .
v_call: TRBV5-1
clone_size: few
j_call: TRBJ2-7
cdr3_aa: CASSGSGGYNEQYF
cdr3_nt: TGCGCCAGCAGCGGATCGGGGGGCTACAATGAGCAGTACTTC

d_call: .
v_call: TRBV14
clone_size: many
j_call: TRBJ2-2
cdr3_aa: CASSQGLYTGELFF
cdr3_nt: TGTGCCAGCAGCCAAGGGCTTTACACCGGGGAGCTGTTTTTT

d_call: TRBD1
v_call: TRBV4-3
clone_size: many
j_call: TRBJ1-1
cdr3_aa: CASSQGDRENTEAFF
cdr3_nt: TGCGCCAGCAGCCAAGGGGACAGGGAGAACACTGAAGCTTTCTTT

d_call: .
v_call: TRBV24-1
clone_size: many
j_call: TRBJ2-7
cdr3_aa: CATSDSRPGLRDSEQYF
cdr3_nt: TGTGCCACCAGTGATTCCCGCCCCGGGTTAAGGGATAGCGAGCAGTACTTC

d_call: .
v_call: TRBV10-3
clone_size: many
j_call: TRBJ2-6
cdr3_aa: CAISPTVLTDSRANVLTF
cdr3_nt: TGTGCCATCAGCCCGACAGTGCTGACGGACTCTAGGGCCAACGTCCTGACTTTC

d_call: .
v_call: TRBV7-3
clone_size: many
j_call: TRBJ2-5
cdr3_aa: CASSLTSAETQYF
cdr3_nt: TGTGCCAGCAGCTTAACTTCGGCCGAGACCCAGTACTTC

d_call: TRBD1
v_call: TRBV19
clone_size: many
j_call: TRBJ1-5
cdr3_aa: CASGWTGPQPQHF
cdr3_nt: TGTGCCAGTGGATGGACAGGGCCCCAGCCCCAGCATTTT

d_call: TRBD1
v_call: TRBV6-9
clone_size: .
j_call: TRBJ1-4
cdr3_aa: CASSYSTGVYEKLFF
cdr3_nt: TGTGCCAGCAGTTATTCAACAGGGGTGTACGAAAAACTGTTTTTT

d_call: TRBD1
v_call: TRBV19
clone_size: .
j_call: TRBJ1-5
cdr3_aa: CASSRLRQGLNQPQHF
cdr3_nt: TGTGCCAGTTCTCGCTTAAGACAGGGCCTTAATCAGCCCCAGCATTTT

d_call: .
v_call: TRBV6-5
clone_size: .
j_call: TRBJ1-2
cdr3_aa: CASTRLGGVYGYTF
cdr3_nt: TGTGCCAGCACCCGATTAGGAGGGGTCTATGGCTACACCTTC

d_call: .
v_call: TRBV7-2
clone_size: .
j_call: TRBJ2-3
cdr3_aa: CASSLGQGGTDTQYF
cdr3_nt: TGTGCCAGCAGCTTAGGGCAGGGGGGTACAGATACGCAGTATTTT

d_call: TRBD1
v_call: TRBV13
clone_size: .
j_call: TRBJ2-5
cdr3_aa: CASSTRDRAETQYF
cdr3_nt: TGTGCCAGCAGCACCCGGGACAGGGCTGAGACCCAGTACTTC

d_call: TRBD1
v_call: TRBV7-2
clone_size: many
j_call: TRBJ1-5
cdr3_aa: CASSFQGESGQPQHF
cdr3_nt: TGTGCCAGCAGCTTTCAGGGGGAGTCGGGTCAGCCCCAGCATTTT

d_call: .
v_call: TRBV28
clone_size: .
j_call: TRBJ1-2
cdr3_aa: CASSSLGGAIYGYTF
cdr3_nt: TGTGCCAGCAGTTCTCTTGGGGGGGCAATCTATGGCTACACCTTC

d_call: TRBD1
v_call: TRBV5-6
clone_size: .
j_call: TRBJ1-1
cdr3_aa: CASSQGQGARTEAFF
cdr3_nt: TGTGCCAGCAGCCAGGGACAGGGGGCGCGGACTGAAGCTTTCTTT

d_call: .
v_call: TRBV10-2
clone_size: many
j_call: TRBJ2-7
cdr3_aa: CASSEGSGPYEQYF
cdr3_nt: TGCGCCAGCAGTGAAGGATCAGGTCCCTACGAGCAGTACTTC

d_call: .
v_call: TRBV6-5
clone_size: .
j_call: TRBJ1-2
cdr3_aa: CASSYGTEDNYGYTF
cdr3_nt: TGTGCCAGCAGTTACGGGACGGAAGACAACTATGGCTACACCTTC

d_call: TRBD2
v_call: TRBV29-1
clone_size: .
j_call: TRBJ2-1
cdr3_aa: CSVGLAGAYNEQFF
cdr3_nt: TGCAGCGTGGGACTAGCGGGCGCCTACAATGAGCAGTTCTTC

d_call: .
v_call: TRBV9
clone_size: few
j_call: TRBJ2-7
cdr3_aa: CASILGGATYEQYF
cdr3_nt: TGTGCCAGCATCCTCGGCGGAGCAACCTACGAGCAGTACTTC

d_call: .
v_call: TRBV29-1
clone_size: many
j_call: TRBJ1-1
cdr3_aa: CSVAPALGAEAFF
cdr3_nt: TGCAGCGTTGCCCCGGCCCTAGGAGCTGAAGCTTTCTTT

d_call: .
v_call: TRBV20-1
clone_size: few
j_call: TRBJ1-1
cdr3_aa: CSARERGVDTEAFF
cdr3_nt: TGCAGTGCTAGAGAACGGGGAGTGGACACTGAAGCTTTCTTT

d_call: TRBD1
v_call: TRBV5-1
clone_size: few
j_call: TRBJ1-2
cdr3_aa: CASSPIRDRFYGYTF
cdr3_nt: TGCGCCAGCAGCCCTATCCGGGACAGATTCTATGGCTACACCTTC